This TCR beta chain was documented in a study of blood T cell repertoires in COVID-19. The overall study: Researchers got acute and convalescent COVID-19 samples from the United States, Italy and Spain.

Germline CDR1 SGHTA, CDR2 FQGNSA. The CDR3 loop spans 14 amino acids. V gave up 5 bases and J gave up 6 bases, with 14 bases separating them. Per the study methods: Amplification of reference gene primers provided the estimated nucleated cell counts. TCRdb keeps only in-frame clones here, not all; method: immunoSEQ multiplex PCR. Clonal size and the V and J genes are those of that table, whereas D and trimming came from the DNA. The sample holds about 180,000 clones; about 75% are singletons and the top ten take roughly 28%. V is TRBV7-2 and J is TRBJ2-1; D gene ambiguous. Source material: peripheral blood. The clonotype was recovered from a woman between 70 and 85 years old with acute or convalescent COVID-19. The CDR3 sequence: CASSHPTESNEQFF. DNA for the CDR3: TGTGCCAGCAGCCATCCTACCGAATCCAATGAGCAGTTCTTC.